One and the same sample provided the 23 T cell receptor beta chains below, sequenced in a study of T cell clonality in common variable immunodeficiency. Only in-frame clones appear in the TCRdb table, and some are missing; sequencing was by immunoSEQ multiplex PCR. This sample carries some 28,000 clones and no singletons, and 10% to 15% goes to the top ten. The source material was peripheral blood mononuclear cells. The receptor set was obtained from a person aged 18 to 70 in good health.

This clone was seen many times. Read data end 3 residues before the CDR3 end; the end is taken from the germline J gene. The rearrangement links TRBV5-1 to TRBJ2-2; the D is unclear. V was clipped by 0 bases and J by 7 bases, with 10 bases between them. From germline, CDR1 is SGHRS and CDR2 YFSETQ. The CDR3 contains 14 residues. The CDR3 sequence: CASSLGSVDGELFF. Incomplete CDR3 DNA: TGCGCCAGCAGCTTGGGGTCGGTCGACGGGGAG.

This clone occurred many times. Read coverage stops 3 residues before the CDR3 terminus; the germline J gene supplies the remainder. The V and J genes are TRBV6-2 or TRBV6-3 and TRBJ2-5; no reliable D call. CDR3 length equals 13 residues. Germline V gene lookup returns CDR1 MNHEY and CDR2 SVGEGT. V gave up 8 bases and J gave up 1 base, with 11 bases separating them. The CDR3: CASSFAGQETQYF. The sequenced part of the CDR3 DNA is TGTGCCAGCTCTTTTGCAGGCCAAGAGACC.

This clone was counted at least ten times. Read coverage stops 3 residues before the CDR3 terminus; the germline J gene supplies the remainder. The rearrangement uses TRBV4-2 and TRBJ2-7; TRBD1 agrees at 9 bases. V lost 0 bases and J lost 3; bases outside the gene matches: 3. This CDR3 has 15 residues. Looked up from germline, CDR1 is LGHNA and CDR2 is YNFKEQ. The CDR3 here is CASSQDPTGGYEQYF. Incomplete CDR3 DNA: TGTGCCAGCAGCCAAGACCCGACAGGGGGCTACGAG.

This clone came up a few times. The read gets to within 3 residues of the CDR3 end, and the germline J gene fills in the rest. V and J are TRBV6-4 and TRBJ1-2, with a tentative D call TRBD1 (5 bases). The germline gives CDR1 MRHNA, CDR2 SNTAGT. There are 14 residues in the CDR3. V was clipped by 3 bases and J by 4 bases, with 12 bases between them. The chain's CDR3 is CASSEGRGGYGYTF. The CDR3 bases that were read are TGTGCCAGCAGTGAAGGGAGGGGTGGCTATGGC.

A remark on this clone: The read falls 3 residues short of the CDR3 end, and the missing part is taken from the germline J gene. The same CDR3 arises from other DNA sequences in this sample as well. The V call is TRBV13, the J call TRBJ2-3; 10 nucleotides agree with TRBD2. CDR1 PRHDT and CDR2 FYEKMQ come from the germline V gene (reference sequence). The CDR3 has 14 residues. This chain's CDR3 is CASSTSGTSVSQYF. The CDR3 DNA, read in part, is TGTGCCAGCAGCACATCTGGGACTAGCGTCTCG.

This clone was picked up many times. Read coverage stops 3 residues before the CDR3 terminus; the germline J gene supplies the remainder. The chain uses TRBV4-1 and TRBJ1-1, with D maybe TRBD1 (6 bases). Per the germline V gene, CDR1 is MGHRA and CDR2 is YSYEKL. The CDR3 runs 15 residues. The DNA read from the CDR3 is TGCGCCAGCAGCCAAGATTATAGGGGGGGGCGAGAA. This gives the protein CASSQDYRGGRE. The complete CDR3 reads CASSQDYRGGREAFF.

This clone was counted at least ten times. Mismatch with germline at one junction end may stem from a read error. The observed sequence ends 3 residues before the CDR3 terminus, with the missing tail filled in from the germline J gene. The V call is TRBV4-2, the J call TRBJ2-1, with TRBD2 matching 8 bases. The CDR3 runs to 15 residues. Germline V lookup: CDR1 LGHNA, CDR2 YNFKEQ. The CDR3 reads CASSQLRGAHNEQFF. The sequenced CDR3 bases are TGCGCCAGCAGCCAACTGCGGGGGGCGCACAATGAG.

In regard to this clone: The CDR3 end falls 3 residues outside the read, so it is completed with the germline J gene. The chain has TRBV5-1 and TRBJ2-3; D may correspond to TRBD1 or TRBD2 (6 bases each). CDR3 size: 14 residues. Germline CDR1 reads SGHRS; CDR2 reads YFSETQ. The CDR3 DNA, read in part, is TGCGCCAGCAGCCGGGAGCGAGGGGGAGAGACG. Amino acids: CASSRERGGET. The entire CDR3 reads CASSRERGGETQYF.

This clone was counted at least ten times. The covered CDR3 bases are TGCAGTGCTAGTAAACAGGGCATATTAAATGGC. It is translated as CSASKQGILNG. The complete CDR3 protein is CSASKQGILNGYTF. The chain recombines TRBV20-1 with TRBJ1-2; a weak D match, TRBD1 (6 bases). The read terminates 3 residues before the CDR3 end, so the remaining end is supplied by the germline J gene. Trimming cost V 3 bases and J 6 bases, with 17 bases left between them. CDR1 is DFQATT and CDR2 is SNEGSKA in the germline V gene (reference sequence). This CDR3 contains 14 residues.

In its sample, this clone was seen many times. CDR3 sequence reads: CAIRKNSGGATDEQFF. The sequenced CDR3 bases are TGTGCCATCAGAAAAAATAGCGGGGGGGCTACGGATGAG. The genes are TRBV10-3 and TRBJ2-1; 11 bases map to TRBD2. Read sequence stops 3 residues before the CDR3 end, and the germline J gene provides the missing end. Germline lookup yields CDR1 ENHRY and CDR2 SYGVKD. This CDR3 is built from 16 residues. Trimming took 6 bases from V and 8 from J; bases not matched to a gene: 12.

This clone was counted many times. The read ends 3 residues shy of where the CDR3 ends; the end is completed using the germline J gene. V is TRBV9 and J is TRBJ2-1; TRBD1 matches 8 bases. V gave up 7 bases and J gave up 7 bases; unmatched junction bases: 10. The CDR3 contains 14 residues. Per the germline V gene, CDR1 is SGDLS and CDR2 is YYNGEE. CDR3: CASGTGGFLNEQFF. Partial CDR3 DNA: TGTGCCAGCGGGACAGGCGGTTTCCTAAATGAG.

Ten or more counts support this clone. The read halts 3 residues ahead of the CDR3 end, with the missing end drawn from the germline J gene. V usage is TRBV7-7 and J usage is TRBJ2-7, with 10 bases fitting TRBD2. This CDR3 is 14 amino acids long. Germline trimming cut 5 bases from V and 2 bases from J; bases unmatched to any gene: 3. CDR1 SSHAT and CDR2 FNYEAQ come from the germline V gene (reference sequence). The CDR3 spells CASSPSGGPYEQYF. The sequenced part of the CDR3 DNA is TGTGCCAGCAGCCCTAGCGGGGGTCCCTACGAG.

This clone was seen ten or more times. From the germline J gene comes the end of the CDR3, since the read stops 3 residues before it. This chain connects TRBV6-2 or TRBV6-3 to TRBJ2-3; 8 bases map to TRBD2. This CDR3 region has 16 residues. J was trimmed by 4 bases and V by 2 bases; bases with no gene match: 8. CDR1 and CDR2 (germline): MNHEY, SVGEGT. Partial CDR3 DNA: TGTGCCAGCAGTTACCTATCGGGGGGGCTGGCAGATACG. This sequence encodes CASSYLSGGLADT. In full, the CDR3 is CASSYLSGGLADTQYF.

Regarding this clone: With the read ending 3 residues before the CDR3 end, the germline J gene is used to fill in that end. V and J are TRBV2 and TRBJ1-2; 8 nucleotides align to TRBD1. Germline V gene sequence: CDR1 SNHLY, CDR2 FYNNEI. Unmatched junction bases numbered 3, after V lost 8 bases and J lost 4 bases. The CDR3 loop spans 12 amino acids. The covered CDR3 bases are TGTGCCAGCGTTACAGGGGGCTATGGC. It specifies CASVTGGYG. The full CDR3 protein is CASVTGGYGYTF.

This clone was observed at least ten times. With the read ending 3 residues before the CDR3 end, the germline J gene is used to fill in that end. V gene TRBV20-1 combines with J gene TRBJ2-7, with 10 bases matching TRBD2. The ends lost 4 bases at V and 4 bases at J; junction bases unmatched: 10. The CDR3 sequence is 15 residues long. Looked up from germline, CDR1 is DFQATT and CDR2 is SNEGSKA (reference sequence). CDR3 bases read: TGCAGTGCTAAGTATCCCCGGACTAGCGGTTACGAG. Translation: CSAKYPRTSGYE. The full CDR3 reads CSAKYPRTSGYEQYF.

This clone was found many times. The read ends 3 residues shy of where the CDR3 ends; the end is completed using the germline J gene. The chain combines TRBV20-1 with TRBJ2-1; D gene uncertain. The V gene's germline CDR1 is DFQATT and CDR2 SNEGSKA (reference sequence). With 2 bases removed from V and 4 bases from J, the gap between germline ends came to 6 bases. The CDR3 is 12 residues long. The sequenced part of the CDR3 DNA is TGCAGTGCTAGACTAGTATACAATGAG. Its protein is CSARLVYNE. Given in full, the CDR3 is CSARLVYNEQFF.

This clone was seen at least ten times. Read data end 3 residues before the CDR3 end; the end is taken from the germline J gene. This chain connects TRBV6-1 to TRBJ1-6, with D possibly being TRBD1 (6 bases). The CDR3 has 19 residues. Deletions cut 1 base from V and 4 bases from J, with 20 bases between. Germline V CDR1 and CDR2: MNHNS, SASEGT. The CDR3 loop is CASSEEDRGRGFYNSPLHF. The part of the CDR3 DNA that was read is TGTGCCAGCAGTGAAGAGGACCGAGGGAGGGGGTTTTATAATTCACCC.

This clone was counted many times. Sequencing ends 3 residues short of the CDR3 end; the germline J gene provides the rest. The rearrangement links TRBV20-1 to TRBJ1-2, with 10 bases identical to TRBD1. This CDR3 region has 14 residues. CDR1 DFQATT and CDR2 SNEGSKA come from the germline V gene (reference sequence). The CDR3 is CSALIGQGVSGYTF. The CDR3 bases that were read are TGCAGTGCTCTCATTGGACAGGGGGTGAGCGGC.

In its sample, this clone was seen many times. The read comes to an end 3 residues before the CDR3 does, leaving the germline J gene to fill in the end. The chain joins TRBV30 to TRBJ2-3, with 7 nucleotides matching TRBD2. The CDR3 spans 14 residues. V gave up 3 bases and J gave up 2 bases; unmatched junction bases: 5. Germline CDR1 reads GTSNPN; CDR2 reads SVGIG (reference sequence). Incomplete CDR3 DNA: TGTGCCTGGAGATGGGAGGGGTTCACAGATACG. It specifies CAWRWEGFTDT. The CDR3 reads in full as CAWRWEGFTDTQYF.

This clone was observed at least ten times. The read is 3 residues too short to cover the CDR3 end, so that end is filled in from the germline J gene. V usage is TRBV2 and J usage is TRBJ1-1, with 10 bases identical to TRBD1. This CDR3 contains 13 residues. J gave up 7 bases and V 6 bases, and 5 bases lay outside the gene matches. Looked up from germline, CDR1 is SNHLY and CDR2 is FYNNEI. The CDR3 bases that were read are TGTGCCAGCAGAGGACAGGGGGTCCTTGAA. It specifies CASRGQGVLE. The full CDR3 is CASRGQGVLEAFF.

This clone was counted at least ten times. The sequenced fragment ends 3 residues before the CDR3 boundary, so the rest is inferred from the germline J gene. The genes are TRBV15 and TRBJ2-5, with 8 nucleotides matching TRBD1. CDR3 length: 16 amino acids. Losses at the gene ends were 2 bases for V and 2 bases for J; bases not matched to a gene: 7. Germline V lookup: CDR1 LNHNV, CDR2 YYDKDF (reference sequence). The CDR3 is CATSRINRDRQETQYF. Incomplete CDR3 DNA: TGTGCCACCAGCAGAATTAACCGGGACAGGCAAGAGACC.

In this sample, this clone turned up a few times. The read is 3 residues too short to cover the CDR3 end, so that end is filled in from the germline J gene. The chain links TRBV11-2 to TRBJ1-2; 9 bases line up with TRBD1. Germline loops: CDR1 SGHAT, CDR2 FQNNGV. The V gene end was trimmed by 5 bases and the J gene end by 2 bases; junction bases not matched to a gene: 3. The CDR3 length is 14 residues. The CDR3 region is CASSKGQGNYGYTF. Partial CDR3 DNA: TGTGCCAGCAGCAAGGGACAGGGCAACTATGGC. The whole variable domain, filled in from reference TRBV11-2 and TRBJ1-2, reads EAGVAQSPRYKIIEKRQSVAFWCNPISGHATLYWYQQILGQGPKLLIQFQNNGVVDDSQLPKDRFSAERLKGVDSTLKIQPAKLEDSAVYLCASSKGQGNYGYTFGSGTRLTVV.

This clone occurred many times. The read ends 3 residues shy of where the CDR3 ends; the end is completed using the germline J gene. This chain joins TRBV5-1 and TRBJ2-5, with 9 bases aligning to TRBD1. Germline CDR1 SGHRS, CDR2 YFSETQ. Germline trimming cut 9 bases from V and 5 bases from J; bases unmatched to any gene: 14. The CDR3 is made up of 15 amino acids. The CDR3 bases that were read are TGCGCCACCGGGACCGGGACAGGGCCTTTGGAGACC. Translation gives CATGTGTGPLET. The entire CDR3 protein is CATGTGTGPLETQYF.